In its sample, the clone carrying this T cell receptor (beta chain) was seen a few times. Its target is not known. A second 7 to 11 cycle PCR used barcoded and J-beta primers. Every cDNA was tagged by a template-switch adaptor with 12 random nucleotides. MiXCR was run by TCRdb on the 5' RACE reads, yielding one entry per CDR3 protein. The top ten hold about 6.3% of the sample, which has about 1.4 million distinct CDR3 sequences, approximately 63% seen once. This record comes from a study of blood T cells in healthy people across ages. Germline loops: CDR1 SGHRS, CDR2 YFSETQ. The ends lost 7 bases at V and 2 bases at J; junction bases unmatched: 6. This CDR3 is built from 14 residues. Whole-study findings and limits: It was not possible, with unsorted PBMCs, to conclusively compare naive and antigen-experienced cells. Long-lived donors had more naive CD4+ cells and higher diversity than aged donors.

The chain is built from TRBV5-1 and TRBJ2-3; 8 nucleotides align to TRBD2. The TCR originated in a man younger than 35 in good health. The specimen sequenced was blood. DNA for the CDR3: TGCGCCAGCGCGAGGCGGGGGGTCACAGATACGCAGTATTTT. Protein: CASARRGVTDTQYF.